Described below is a single TCR beta chain sequence and its context. Its specificity is unknown. This sample was included in a study of T cell repertoires in cytomegalovirus infection. General study points: Frequencies of public TCR beta families were cumulated, and this identified carriers of CMV plus the relevant HLA. Clonotypes of TCR beta that were HLA-C-restricted and CMV-specific dominated the ex vivo response.

The germline V and J ends were trimmed by 8 bases and 8 bases, with 19 bases remaining between them. The CDR3 covers 14 residues. TCRdb redid the calling of the reads with MiXCR, one entry per CDR3 protein. The sample carries roughly 110,000 distinct CDR3 sequences, about 9.5% recorded once. This clonotype originated in a human donor in good health (CMV status not recorded). Some clones in this sample may be carry-over from other donors' samples. This rearrangement joins TRBV12-3 or TRBV12-4 to TRBJ2-1; possibly TRBD1 or TRBD2 for D (6 bases each). The sequenced material came from PBMCs, sequenced either directly or after in vitro stimulation (not recorded which). The CDR3 DNA reads as TGTGCCAGCCGGGGGCCCCGAGAGTTGGATGAGCAGTTCTTC. It specifies CASRGPRELDEQFF.